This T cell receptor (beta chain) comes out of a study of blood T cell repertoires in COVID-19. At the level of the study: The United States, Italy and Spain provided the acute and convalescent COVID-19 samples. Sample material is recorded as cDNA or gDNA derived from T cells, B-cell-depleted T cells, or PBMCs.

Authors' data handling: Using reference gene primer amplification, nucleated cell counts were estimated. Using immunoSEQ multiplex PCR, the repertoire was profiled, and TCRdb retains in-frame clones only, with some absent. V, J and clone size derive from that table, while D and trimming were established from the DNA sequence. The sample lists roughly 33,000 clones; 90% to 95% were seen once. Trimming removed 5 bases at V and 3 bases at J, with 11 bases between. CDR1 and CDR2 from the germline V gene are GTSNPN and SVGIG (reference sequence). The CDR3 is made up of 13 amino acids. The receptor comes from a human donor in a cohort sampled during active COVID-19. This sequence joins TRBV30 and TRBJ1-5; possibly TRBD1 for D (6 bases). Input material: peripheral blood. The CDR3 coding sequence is TGTGCCTGGGGATCAGGGGACAATCAGCCCCAGCATTTT. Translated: CAWGSGDNQPQHF.